A selection of T cell receptor beta chains follows, all from one sample in a study of CD8+CD57+ T cells in acquired aplastic anemia. One entry per CDR3 protein results from TCRdb running MiXCR on the reads. The data hold roughly 130,000 distinct CDR3 sequences, with roughly 50% observed a single time. The sample taken for sequencing was sorted CD4+, CD8+, or CD8+CD57+ T cells (not recorded which) from PBMCs. These TCRs come from a human donor in good health, serving as a control. Both conserved end residues are part of each CDR3. The D gene is left open where the match is weak. Not all rows give a size; the values are once, few, many and, for expanded clones, a class.

j_call v_call clone_size d_call cdr3_aa cdr3_nt
TRBJ1-1 TRBV2 NA NA CASGKMNTEAFF TGTGCCAGCGGCAAGATGAACACTGAAGCTTTCTTT
TRBJ2-3 TRBV19 many NA CASSIESNLGDTQYF TGTGCCAGTAGTATAGAGTCGAACCTGGGAGATACGCAGTATTTT
TRBJ2-7 TRBV7-2 once NA CASSPSGWTYEQYF TGTGCCAGCAGCCCATCGGGGTGGACCTACGAGCAGTACTTC
TRBJ1-6 TRBV7-2 NA TRBD1 CASSSRGLENSPLHF TGTGCCAGCAGCTCAAGGGGGCTAGAGAATTCACCCCTCCACTTT
TRBJ1-6 TRBV6-2/TRBV6-3 NA TRBD1 CASSYQGQKNSPLHF TGTGCCAGCAGTTATCAGGGACAGAAAAATTCACCCCTCCACTTT
TRBJ2-7 TRBV20-1 many TRBD2 CSAVSGGSPYEQYF TGCAGTGCTGTCAGCGGGGGGTCTCCGTACGAGCAGTACTTC
TRBJ1-6 TRBV12-3/TRBV12-4 NA TRBD1 CASSTGTGHGTLHF TGTGCCAGCAGTACCGGGACAGGACACGGAACCCTCCACTTT
TRBJ1-2 TRBV30 few NA CAWISRVPALYTF TGTGCCTGGATATCCAGGGTCCCGGCGCTCTACACCTTC
TRBJ1-2 TRBV20-1 NA TRBD1 CSVPDRRANYGYTF TGCAGTGTTCCGGACAGGCGAGCTAACTATGGCTACACCTTC
TRBJ2-5 TRBV29-1 NA NA CSVLRGQETQYF TGCAGCGTTCTCCGGGGCCAAGAGACCCAGTACTTC
TRBJ2-7 TRBV10-3 NA NA CASSYEQYF TGTGCCAGCTCCTACGAGCAGTACTTC
TRBJ2-3 TRBV19 many NA CASSIAEDPGTDTQYF TGTGCCAGTAGTATAGCGGAAGACCCGGGGACAGATACGCAGTATTTT
TRBJ2-1 TRBV7-2 many TRBD2 CASSLAQGLANEQFF TGTGCCAGCAGCTTAGCGCAGGGACTAGCAAATGAGCAGTTCTTC
TRBJ2-5 TRBV20-1 NA NA CSASTGWYQETQYF TGCAGTGCTAGTACAGGGTGGTACCAAGAGACCCAGTACTTC
TRBJ1-6 TRBV15 NA NA CATSRDARDSPLHF TGTGCCACCAGCAGAGATGCCCGCGATTCACCCCTCCACTTT
TRBJ2-1 TRBV6-2/TRBV6-3 many NA CASSYSLVRSNEQFF TGTGCCAGCAGTTACTCACTCGTGCGGTCCAATGAGCAGTTCTTC
TRBJ2-3 TRBV19 NA NA CASSCLGIWADTQYF TGTGCCAGTAGTTGTCTGGGGATTTGGGCAGATACGCAGTATTTT
TRBJ1-2 TRBV6-1 many NA CASSRTSGGYTF TGTGCCAGCAGTAGGACATCGGGTGGCTACACCTTC
TRBJ2-1 TRBV7-9 NA NA CASSGGGQFF TGTGCCAGCAGCGGGGGTGGGCAGTTCTTC
TRBJ1-3 TRBV29-1 NA TRBD1 CSVEDGSGGVSGNTIYF TGCAGCGTTGAAGATGGGTCAGGGGGTGTATCTGGAAACACCATATATTTT
TRBJ2-1 TRBV5-8 NA NA CASSLGNSPYEQFF TGTGCCAGCAGCTTAGGTAACAGTCCCTACGAGCAGTTCTTC
TRBJ2-1 TRBV2 NA TRBD2 CASRRLAGEQFF TGTGCCAGCAGGAGACTAGCGGGTGAGCAGTTCTTC
TRBJ2-7 TRBV12-3/TRBV12-4 NA TRBD1 CASPGQGSYEQYF TGTGCCAGCCCGGGACAGGGATCCTACGAGCAGTACTTT
TRBJ2-3 TRBV6-1 NA TRBD2 CASTLAGGLTDTQYF TGTGCCAGCACTCTAGCGGGGGGCCTCACAGATACGCAGTATTTT
TRBJ2-7 TRBV2 medium-sized NA CASQARERDEQYF TGTGCCAGCCAAGCAAGAGAACGGGACGAGCAGTACTTC
TRBJ1-2 TRBV7-3 NA NA CASSLSGAYGYTF TGTGCCAGCAGCCTAAGTGGGGCCTATGGCTACACCTTC
TRBJ2-7 TRBV9 NA TRBD1 CASSAPGQVLLCEQYF TGTGCCAGCAGCGCGCCGGGACAGGTTTTGCTCTGCGAGCAGTACTTC
TRBJ2-7 TRBV2 NA NA CASSLEGFYEQYF TGTGCCAGCAGTTTAGAAGGTTTTTACGAGCAGTACTTC
TRBJ1-5 TRBV30 NA NA CAWRGRQTPNQPQHF TGTGCCTGGAGGGGGCGGCAAACTCCCAATCAGCCCCAGCATTTT
TRBJ1-2 TRBV2 NA TRBD1 CARTGQGSNYGYTF TGTGCCAGAACCGGACAGGGCTCTAACTATGGCTACACCTTC
TRBJ1-1 TRBV7-9 NA NA CASSLGPNPGAFF TGTGCCAGCAGCTTAGGGCCCAACCCGGGAGCTTTCTTT
TRBJ1-1 TRBV30 NA NA CAWRDETEAFF TGTGCCTGGAGGGACGAGACTGAAGCTTTCTTT
TRBJ2-7 TRBV7-2 NA NA CASSLGTHSAEQYF TGTGCCAGCAGCTTAGGGACCCACAGCGCCGAGCAGTACTTC
TRBJ2-5 TRBV7-9 NA NA CASSLGAAQETQHF TGTGCCAGCAGCTTGGGAGCTGCCCAAGAGACCCAGCACTTC
TRBJ2-1 TRBV14 NA TRBD2 CASSQAGTSGGGEQFF TGTGCCAGCAGCCAAGCCGGGACTAGCGGGGGGGGTGAGCAGTTCTTC
TRBJ2-5 TRBV10-1 NA NA CANPRKQETQYF TGCGCCAACCCCAGGAAACAAGAGACCCAGTACTTC
TRBJ1-5 TRBV4-3 NA NA CASSQENGEGWQPQHF TGCGCCAGCAGCCAAGAAAATGGGGAGGGCTGGCAGCCCCAGCATTTT
TRBJ2-1 TRBV29-1 medium-sized TRBD2 CSVSGDAYNEQFF TGCAGCGTTAGCGGGGACGCCTACAATGAGCAGTTCTTC
TRBJ2-7 TRBV7-3 NA TRBD1 CASSWDRAPYEQYF TGTGCCAGCAGCTGGGACAGGGCGCCCTACGAGCAGTACTTC
TRBJ1-2 TRBV15 few NA CATSVGLGGYGYTF TGTGCCACCAGCGTCGGGCTGGGAGGCTATGGCTACACCTTC
TRBJ2-3 TRBV9 NA NA CASSVGQHTDTQYF TGTGCCAGCAGCGTAGGACAGCACACAGATACGCAGTATTTT